These 8 T cell receptor beta chains were all obtained from the same sample, sequenced in a study of response to subunit inactivated influenza vaccine. Each CDR3 protein gets one entry after TCRdb re-called the RT-PCR reads with MiXCR. The sample holds some 600,000 distinct CDR3 sequences, approximately 14% seen once. The sample was PBMCs from blood, taken less than 15 days before vaccination. Source of these receptors: a man aged 45-60 years who received an inactivated influenza vaccine.

This clonotype was detected a few times. J is TRBJ2-3 and V is TRBV5-1, with TRBD2 identical over 7 bases. The V segment lost 1 base and the J segment 5 bases; nucleotides outside the gene matches: 1. This CDR3 region has 13 residues. Looked up from germline, CDR1 is SGHRS and CDR2 is YFSETQ. The CDR3 sequence is CASSLPSGDTQYF. The CDR3 coding sequence is TGCGCCAGCAGCTTGCCTAGCGGAGATACGCAGTATTTT.

This chain connects TRBV7-9 to TRBJ2-7, with 9 bases identical to TRBD1. The CDR3 extends over 16 amino acids. The junction had 11 bases not matched to a gene; V was cut back by 5 bases and J by 3 bases. The V gene's germline CDR1 is SEHNR and CDR2 FQNEAQ (reference sequence). CDR3 coding DNA: TGTGCCAGCAGCAACCGGGCGCGGACAGGGGTCTACGAGCAGTACTTC. This encodes CASSNRARTGVYEQYF.

This clonotype was counted a few times. V gene TRBV18 combines with J gene TRBJ2-5, with D maybe TRBD1 (5 bases). Looked up from germline, CDR1 is KGHSH and CDR2 is LQKENI. The CDR3 loop spans 14 amino acids. Trimming removed 2 bases at V and 2 bases at J, with 9 bases between. The CDR3 region has the DNA TGTGCCAGCTCACCATTAGGGGTTCAAGAGACCCAGTACTTC. Its protein is CASSPLGVQETQYF.

The chain recombines TRBV7-8 with TRBJ2-7; TRBD1 aligns across 9 bases. Looked up from germline, CDR1 is SGHVS and CDR2 is FQNEAQ. CDR3 length: 15 residues. Trimming cost V 5 bases and J 5 bases; bases outside gene matches: 10. CDR3 in DNA: TGTGCCAGCAGCAGTCCGGGACAGGGTGTGCACGAGCAGTACTTC. It translates to CASSSPGQGVHEQYF. Filled out from reference TRBV7-8 and TRBJ2-7, the complete variable domain reads GAGVSQSPRYKVAKRGQDVALRCDPISGHVSLFWYQQALGQGPEFLTYFQNEAQLDKSGLPSDRFFAERPEGSVSTLKIQRTQQEDSAVYLCASSSPGQGVHEQYFGPGTRLTVT.

This clonotype was observed a handful of times. This rearrangement joins TRBV11-2 to TRBJ2-7; TRBD2 matches at 8 bases. Trimming at V came to 6 bases and at J to 7 bases, leaving 11 bases not matched to a gene. Germline loops: CDR1 SGHAT, CDR2 FQNNGV. The CDR3 has 14 amino acids. CDR3 DNA: TGTGCCAGCAGATCAGTAGCGGGGTTCAGAGAGCAGTACTTC. Amino acid sequence: CASRSVAGFREQYF. Drawing the rest from reference TRBV11-2 and TRBJ2-7, the complete variable domain is EAGVAQSPRYKIIEKRQSVAFWCNPISGHATLYWYQQILGQGPKLLIQFQNNGVVDDSQLPKDRFSAERLKGVDSTLKIQPAKLEDSAVYLCASRSVAGFREQYFGPGTRLTVT.

This clonotype has a handful of counts. The chain employs TRBV20-1 and TRBJ2-7; 11 bases align to TRBD1. J gave up 7 bases and V 3 bases, and 8 bases lay outside the gene matches. The V gene's germline CDR1 is DFQATT and CDR2 SNEGSKA (reference sequence). This CDR3 comprises 14 residues. CDR3 bases: TGCAGTGCTAGGAGGGGGACAGGGGGTGGTGAGCAGTACTTC. Translation: CSARRGTGGGEQYF.

This clonotype was seen at least ten times. This chain connects TRBV10-3 to TRBJ2-7; tentative D call: TRBD1 (5 bases). This CDR3 comprises 16 residues. Deletions cut 3 bases from V and 3 bases from J, with 18 bases between. CDR1 and CDR2 (germline): ENHRY, SYGVKD. CDR3 nucleotides: TGTGCCATCAGTGACCCTAGGACAAACGTGGGCTACGAGCAGTACTTC. It yields the protein CAISDPRTNVGYEQYF.

This clonotype came up a few times. This chain joins TRBV28 and TRBJ1-3; D is undetermined. The CDR3 consists of 15 residues. The germline CDR1 and CDR2 sequences are MDHEN and SYDVKM. With 2 bases removed from V and 0 bases from J, the gap between germline ends came to 8 bases. The CDR3 region has the DNA TGTGCCAGCAGTTTACCTCGAGGCTCTGGAAACACCATATATTTT. Its translation: CASSLPRGSGNTIYF.